This TCR beta chain came from a study of molecular identifiers for immune sequencing clone quantification. A remark on this clonotype: Its antigen is currently unknown.

Study results and limitations: Clones that had above 20 RNA copies took up over 98% of effector molecules but under 1% in naive cells. Clone sizes could be underestimated for highly expanded clones when identical TCR molecules share a barcode.

It was with previously described methods and listed TCR primers that bulk TCR libraries were made. From the PCR reads, TCRdb called clonotypes with MiXCR, one entry per CDR3 protein. The table has tens of thousands of distinct CDR3 sequences, more than 35% seen once. The sequenced material came from naive CD8+ T cells from blood, with Jurkat cell RNA spiked in. This sample's subset: FACS-sorted CD8+CD4-CCR7+CD45RA+ naive T cells. The TCR sequence derives from a human donor in good health. Some libraries in this study had Jurkat cell RNA spiked in.

DNA for the CDR3: TGTGCCACCAGCAGAGATCGGGCACCAGGGGTCGAGCAGTACTTC. Amino acids: CATSRDRAPGVEQYF. This rearrangement joins TRBV15 to TRBJ2-7; tentative D call: TRBD1 (6 bases). Germline V CDR1 and CDR2: LNHNV, YYDKDF (reference sequence). V was clipped by 0 bases and J by 6 bases, with 15 bases between them. The CDR3 loop spans 15 amino acids.